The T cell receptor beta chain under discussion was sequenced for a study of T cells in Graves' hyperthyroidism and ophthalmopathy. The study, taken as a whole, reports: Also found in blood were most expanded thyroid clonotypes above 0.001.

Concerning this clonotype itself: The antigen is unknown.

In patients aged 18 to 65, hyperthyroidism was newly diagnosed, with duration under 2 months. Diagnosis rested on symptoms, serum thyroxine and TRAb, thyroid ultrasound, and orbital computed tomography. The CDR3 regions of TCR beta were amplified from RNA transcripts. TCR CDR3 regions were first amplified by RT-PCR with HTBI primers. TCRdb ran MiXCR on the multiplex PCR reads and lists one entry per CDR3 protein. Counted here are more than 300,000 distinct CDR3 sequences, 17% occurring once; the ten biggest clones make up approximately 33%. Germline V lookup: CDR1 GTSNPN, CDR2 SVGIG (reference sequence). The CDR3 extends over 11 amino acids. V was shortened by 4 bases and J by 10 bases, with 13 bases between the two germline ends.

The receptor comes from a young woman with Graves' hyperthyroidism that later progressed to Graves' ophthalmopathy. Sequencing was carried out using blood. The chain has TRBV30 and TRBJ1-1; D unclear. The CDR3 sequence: CAWTWGVGAFF. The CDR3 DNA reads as TGTGCCTGGACGTGGGGAGTCGGAGCTTTCTTT.